This T cell receptor (beta chain) is from a study of early stage breast cancer tumors. Findings of the study overall: Tumors had approximately 2.5-fold higher T cell density than normal breast. Enriched TCRB sequences shared across patients were mostly commonly generated sequences.

Remarks on this clone: Its antigen is still unknown.

Germline loops: CDR1 SGHVS, CDR2 FQNEAQ. The CDR3 runs 12 residues. V shed 2 bases and J shed 8 bases, with 6 bases lying between them. Assay: immunoSEQ multiplex PCR; the TCRdb copy retains only in-frame clones and omits some. The repertoire has under 20,000 clones, 83% of them found once; the top ten carry approximately 1.8%. This sequence was found in a person aged 70 to 80 with breast cancer. The rearrangement joins TRBV7-8 to TRBJ2-2, with D unresolved. Material: blood. Here the CDR3 reads CASSLSVGELFF. CDR3 in DNA: TGTGCCAGCAGCTTATCCGTAGGGGAGCTGTTTTTT.